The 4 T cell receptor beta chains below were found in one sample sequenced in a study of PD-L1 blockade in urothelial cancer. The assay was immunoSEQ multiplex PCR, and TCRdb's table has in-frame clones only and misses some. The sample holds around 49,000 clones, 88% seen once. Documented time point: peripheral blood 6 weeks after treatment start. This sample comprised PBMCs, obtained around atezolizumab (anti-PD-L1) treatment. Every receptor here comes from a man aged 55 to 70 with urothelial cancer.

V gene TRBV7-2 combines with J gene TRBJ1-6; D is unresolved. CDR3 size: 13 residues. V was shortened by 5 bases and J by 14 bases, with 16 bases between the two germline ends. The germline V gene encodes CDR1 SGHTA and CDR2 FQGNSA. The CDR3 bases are TGTGCCAGCAGCGCCAGGCGGGGTAGGTCCCTCCACTTT. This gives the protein CASSARRGRSLHF.

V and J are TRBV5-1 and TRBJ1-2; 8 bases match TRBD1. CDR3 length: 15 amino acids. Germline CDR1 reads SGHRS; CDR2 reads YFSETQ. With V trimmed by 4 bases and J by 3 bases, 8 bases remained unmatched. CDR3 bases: TGCGCCAGCAGCCCCGGCCAGGGGGCGTACTATGGCTACACCTTC. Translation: CASSPGQGAYYGYTF.

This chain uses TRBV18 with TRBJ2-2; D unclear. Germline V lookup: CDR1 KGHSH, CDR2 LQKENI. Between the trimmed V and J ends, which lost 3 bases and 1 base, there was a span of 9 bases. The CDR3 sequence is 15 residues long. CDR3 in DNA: TGTGCCAGCTCACCCAAGACACGGAACACCGGGGAGCTGTTTTTT. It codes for CASSPKTRNTGELFF.

Here the CDR3 DNA reads TGCGCCAGCAGCTTCCCCGGGGGTGGCACTGAAGCTTTCTTT. Encoded protein: CASSFPGGGTEAFF. This chain links TRBV5-1 with TRBJ1-1; possible D gene TRBD1, 5 bases. The length of the CDR3 is 14 residues. V was shortened by 2 bases and J by 4 bases, with 12 bases between the two germline ends. Looked up from germline, CDR1 is SGHRS and CDR2 is YFSETQ.